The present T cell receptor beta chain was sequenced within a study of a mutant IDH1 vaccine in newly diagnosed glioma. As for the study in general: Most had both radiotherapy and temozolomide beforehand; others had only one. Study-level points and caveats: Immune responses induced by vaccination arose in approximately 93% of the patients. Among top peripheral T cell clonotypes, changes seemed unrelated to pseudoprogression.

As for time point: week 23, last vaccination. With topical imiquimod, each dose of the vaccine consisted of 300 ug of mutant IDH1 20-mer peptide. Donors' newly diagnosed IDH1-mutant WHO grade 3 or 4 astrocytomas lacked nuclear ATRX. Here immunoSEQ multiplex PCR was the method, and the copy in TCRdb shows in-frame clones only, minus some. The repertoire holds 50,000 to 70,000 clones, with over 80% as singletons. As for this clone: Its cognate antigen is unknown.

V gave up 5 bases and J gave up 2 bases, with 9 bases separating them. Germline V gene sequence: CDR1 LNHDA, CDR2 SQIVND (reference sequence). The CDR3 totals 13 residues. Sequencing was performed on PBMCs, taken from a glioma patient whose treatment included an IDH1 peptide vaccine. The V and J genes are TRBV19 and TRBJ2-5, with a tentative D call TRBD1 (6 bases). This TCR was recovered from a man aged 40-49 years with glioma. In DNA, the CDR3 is TGTGCCAGTAGTGAAGGGGGTCAAGAGACCCAGTACTTC. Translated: CASSEGGQETQYF.